Only a few counts were recorded for the clone carrying this TCR beta chain. This record comes from a study of T-cell reconstitution after alpha-beta-depleted transplantation in children. Unique molecular identifiers were used to barcode this TCRbeta library. TCRdb reanalysed the PCR reads using MiXCR and keeps one entry per CDR3 protein. The data show around 380,000 distinct CDR3 sequences, about a tenth seen once. The V gene lost 7 bases and the J gene lost 0 bases, with 24 bases spanning the gap. CDR1 and CDR2 (germline): SQVTM, ANQGSEA. The CDR3 contains 17 residues. This receptor was taken from a human donor who donated a stem cell graft to a child with acute myeloid leukemia. The sequencing here drew on PBMCs from the stem cell graft donor, taken from the stem cell graft. This sequence joins TRBV29-1 and TRBJ1-2; a weak D match, TRBD1 (5 bases). Written as DNA, the CDR3 is TGCAGCGCCCCAAATCGGGGACCGCGGGAGTCTAACTATGGCTACACCTTC. It specifies CSAPNRGPRESNYGYTF.